The rows below give T cell receptor beta chains drawn from one sample of a study of blood T cell repertoires in COVID-19. Sequencing used immunoSEQ multiplex PCR; TCRdb keeps in-frame clones, though not all of them. Of about 33,000 clones detected, approximately 85% appear once; the ten largest clones hold 7.3%. The sequenced material came from peripheral blood. Receptor source: a human donor in a cohort sampled during active COVID-19. The CDR3 runs from the conserved cysteine through the conserved F or W. The D gene is left open where the match is weak. Where a row states a size, it is once, few, many or the class of an expanded clone; other rows omit it.

>.|TRBJ2-3|TRBV2|once
CASKLTSYTQYF
TGTGCCAGCAAACTAACGTCGTATACGCAGTATTTT
>.|TRBJ2-7|TRBV6-2/TRBV6-3|.
CASSSTGGEQYF
TGTGCCAGCAGTTCGACCGGAGGGGAGCAGTACTTC
>.|TRBJ1-1|TRBV27|.
CASSLFEPLNTEAFF
TGTGCCAGCAGTTTATTTGAGCCACTGAACACTGAAGCTTTCTTT
>TRBD2|TRBJ2-3|TRBV7-3|.
CASSFDPSGGTDTQYF
TGTGCCAGCAGCTTTGACCCTAGCGGGGGCACAGATACGCAGTATTTT
>TRBD2|TRBJ2-7|TRBV7-3|.
CASSLAGGPREQYF
TGTGCCAGCAGCCTAGCGGGAGGGCCCAGGGAGCAGTACTTC
>.|TRBJ2-5|TRBV2|.
CASRTGVPGQETQYF
TGTGCCAGCAGAACCGGGGTTCCGGGACAAGAGACCCAGTACTTC
>.|TRBJ1-1|TRBV11-2|.
CASSYGQNTEAFF
TGTGCCAGCAGCTACGGACAGAACACTGAAGCTTTCTTT
>TRBD2|TRBJ2-7|TRBV6-5|once
CASSSGTSVLSYEQYF
TGTGCCAGCAGTTCCGGGACTAGCGTCCTCTCCTACGAGCAGTACTTC
>TRBD1|TRBJ2-2|TRBV13|.
CASSLRTGLGTGELFF
TGTGCCAGCAGCCTTCGGACAGGGCTTGGGACCGGGGAGCTGTTTTTT
>.|TRBJ2-2|TRBV9|once
CASREGWSDTGELFF
TGTGCCAGCAGAGAGGGATGGTCGGACACCGGGGAGCTGTTTTTT
>TRBD2|TRBJ2-3|TRBV7-9|once
CASSRTSSNTQYF
TGTGCCAGCAGCCGGACTAGCTCAAATACGCAGTATTTT
>.|TRBJ2-7|TRBV19|few
CASAPHGSYEQYF
TGTGCCAGTGCCCCGCACGGCTCCTACGAGCAGTACTTC
>.|TRBJ2-6|TRBV11-3|.
CASSPGQILGSGANVLTF
TGTGCCAGCAGTCCCGGACAGATATTAGGCTCTGGGGCCAACGTCCTGACTTTC
>.|TRBJ1-2|TRBV2|.
CASSTWTDGYTF
TGTGCCAGCAGTACGTGGACAGACGGCTACACCTTC
>.|TRBJ2-7|TRBV10-3|.
CAIRTPDRSYEQYF
TGTGCCATCAGAACCCCGGACAGAAGCTACGAGCAGTACTTC
>.|TRBJ2-1|TRBV12-2|once
CASRLAPTSGGPDEQFF
TGTGCAAGTCGCTTAGCTCCGACTAGCGGGGGGCCCGATGAGCAGTTCTTC
>TRBD2|TRBJ2-7|TRBV7-9|.
CASSSHLAGEIRQYF
TGTGCCAGCAGCTCTCATCTAGCGGGGGAAATCAGGCAGTACTTC
>TRBD1|TRBJ2-7|TRBV23-1|few
CASSQSSGQGSYEQYF
TGCGCCAGCAGTCAATCGTCGGGACAGGGGTCTTACGAGCAGTACTTC
>.|TRBJ2-3|TRBV9|.
CASSGPMGTQYF
TGTGCCAGCAGCGGCCCCATGGGCACGCAGTATTTT
>.|TRBJ1-5|TRBV28|.
CASSFKDSNRPQHF
TGTGCCAGCAGTTTTAAGGACAGTAATCGGCCCCAGCATTTT
>TRBD2|TRBJ2-1|TRBV4-2|.
CASSLLGLAGASQSSYNEQFF
TGTGCCAGCAGCCTCCTCGGACTAGCGGGGGCCTCACAAAGCTCCTACAATGAGCAGTTCTTC
>.|TRBJ1-1|TRBV7-9|.
CATTFIQGTEAFF
TGTGCCACAACTTTTATACAGGGCACTGAAGCTTTCTTT
>TRBD2|TRBJ2-5|TRBV29-1|.
CSVEDPSGGIQETQYF
TGCAGCGTTGAAGATCCTAGCGGGGGGATCCAAGAGACCCAGTACTTC
>TRBD1|TRBJ2-2|TRBV27|.
CASSWDRTNTGELFF
TGTGCCAGCAGTTGGGACAGGACGAACACCGGGGAGCTGTTTTTT
>TRBD1|TRBJ1-5|TRBV4-1|.
CASSLGQGQGQPQHF
TGCGCCAGCAGTTTGGGACAGGGTCAGGGTCAGCCCCAGCATTTT
>.|TRBJ2-1|TRBV6-5|.
CASSYSTGYEQFF
TGTGCCAGCAGTTACTCGACGGGGTATGAGCAGTTCTTC
>TRBD2|TRBJ2-7|TRBV6-5|.
CASSPSAGVPYEQYF
TGTGCCAGCAGCCCCTCGGCGGGAGTCCCCTACGAGCAGTACTTC
>.|TRBJ1-1|TRBV19|.
CASSIGEEGPMNTEAFF
TGTGCCAGTAGTATAGGGGAGGAAGGGCCCATGAACACTGAAGCTTTCTTT
>.|TRBJ2-3|TRBV7-9|.
CASSEGRQVALGTDTQYF
TGTGCCAGCAGCGAAGGGCGACAGGTGGCCTTGGGCACAGATACGCAGTATTTT
>.|TRBJ1-1|TRBV5-4|.
CASSLGDSYTEAFF
TGTGCCAGCAGCTTGGGAGACAGTTACACTGAAGCTTTCTTT
>.|TRBJ1-2|TRBV5-6|.
CASTLVGAGAKGYTF
TGTGCCAGCACCTTAGTCGGGGCAGGGGCAAAGGGTTACACCTTC
>.|TRBJ2-7|TRBV5-1|.
CASSPEVTHEQYF
TGCGCCAGCAGCCCCGAGGTTACCCACGAGCAGTACTTC
>TRBD1|TRBJ2-7|TRBV19|.
CASSHTGTDSSYEQYF
TGTGCCAGTAGCCATACCGGGACAGATAGCTCCTACGAGCAGTACTTC
>.|TRBJ1-3|TRBV28|.
CASRPTGSSGNTIYF
TGTGCCAGCAGACCCACAGGGAGCTCTGGAAACACCATATATTTT
>.|TRBJ1-2|TRBV6-6|once
CASSQGGRNYGYTF
TGTGCCAGCAGCCAAGGCGGGAGAAACTATGGCTACACCTTC